The following is a T cell receptor (beta chain) sequence with its context. The antigen is unknown. These data are taken from a study of type 1 regulatory T cells. Overall study context: T-allo10 is an in vitro-generated, Tr1-enriched CD4 T cell product specific for alloantigen.

Graft donor-derived T-allo10 cells were described as host-alloantigen-specific, anergic, and alloantigen-specifically suppressive. From germline, CDR1 is SGHRS and CDR2 YFSETQ. This CDR3 contains 14 residues. V lost 5 bases to trimming and J lost 2 bases, with 13 bases between them. TCRdb redid the calling of the reads with MiXCR, one entry per CDR3 protein. The sample includes over 55,000 distinct CDR3 sequences, nearly 65% of them seen just once. The sample consisted of cultured T cells, either the whole culture or a sorted T cell fraction (not recorded which). Subset here: Tr1-enriched cell product generated in vitro against host alloantigens. The TCR was taken from a human donor in good health. The chain couples TRBV5-1 to TRBJ1-1; D unresolved. CDR3 in DNA: TGCGCCAGCAGGGACCAGCCAGTAAACACTGAAGCTTTCTTT. It specifies CASRDQPVNTEAFF.